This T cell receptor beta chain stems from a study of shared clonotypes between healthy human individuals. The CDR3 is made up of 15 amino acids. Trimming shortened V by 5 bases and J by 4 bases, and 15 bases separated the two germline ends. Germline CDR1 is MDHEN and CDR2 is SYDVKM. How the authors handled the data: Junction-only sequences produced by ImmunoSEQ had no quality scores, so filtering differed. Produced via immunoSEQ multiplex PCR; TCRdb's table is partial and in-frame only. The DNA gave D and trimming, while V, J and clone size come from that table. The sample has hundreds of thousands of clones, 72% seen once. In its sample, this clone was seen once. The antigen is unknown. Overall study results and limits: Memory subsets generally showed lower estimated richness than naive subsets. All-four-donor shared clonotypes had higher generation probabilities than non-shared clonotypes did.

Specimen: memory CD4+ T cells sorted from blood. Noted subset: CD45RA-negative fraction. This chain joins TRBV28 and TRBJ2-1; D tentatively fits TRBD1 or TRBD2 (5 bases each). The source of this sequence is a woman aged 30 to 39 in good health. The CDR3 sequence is CASSRRQRLYNEQFF. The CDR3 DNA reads TGTGCCAGCAGTCGCCGACAGCGGCTATACAATGAGCAGTTCTTC.